The source of this T cell receptor (beta chain) is a study of naive and memory T cell subsets. CDR3 length: 15 amino acids. V gave up 0 bases and J gave up 0 bases, with 9 bases separating them. Germline CDR1 reads SGHDT; CDR2 reads YYEEEE. This clonotype was counted between two and nine times. An equimolar mix of two oligonucleotides served as the beta constant-region primer for TRBC1 and TRBC2. TCRdb used MiXCR to reprocess the UMI-ligation and nested PCR reads, holding one entry per CDR3 protein. This sample has approximately 140,000 distinct CDR3 sequences; approximately 17% occur once, and the top ten carry approximately 0.13%.

The sample taken for sequencing was naive CD4+ T cells from blood. This sequence originates from a human donor in good health. This rearrangement joins TRBV5-6 to TRBJ1-2; unclear D gene. DNA of the CDR3: TGTGCCAGCAGCTTGGTCAGTACAGCTAACTATGGCTACACCTTC. Translation gives CASSLVSTANYGYTF.